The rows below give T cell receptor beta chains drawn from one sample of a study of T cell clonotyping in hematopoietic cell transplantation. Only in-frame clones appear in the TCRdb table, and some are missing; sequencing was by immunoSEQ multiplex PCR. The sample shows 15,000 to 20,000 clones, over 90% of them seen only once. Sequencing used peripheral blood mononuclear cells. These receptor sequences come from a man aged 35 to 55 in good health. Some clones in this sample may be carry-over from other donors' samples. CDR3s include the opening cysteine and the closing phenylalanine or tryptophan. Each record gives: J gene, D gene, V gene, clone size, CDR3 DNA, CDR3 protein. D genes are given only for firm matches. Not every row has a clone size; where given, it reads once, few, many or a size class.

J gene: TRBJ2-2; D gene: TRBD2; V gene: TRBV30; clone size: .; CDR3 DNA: TGTGCCTGGAGCGTGAGCGGGAGTGACACCGGGGAGCTGTTTTTT; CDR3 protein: CAWSVSGSDTGELFF
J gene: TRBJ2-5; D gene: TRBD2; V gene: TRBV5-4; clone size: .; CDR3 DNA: TGTGCCAGCAGCTACGGGGGGGCCTTAGAGACCCAGTACTTC; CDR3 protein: CASSYGGALETQYF
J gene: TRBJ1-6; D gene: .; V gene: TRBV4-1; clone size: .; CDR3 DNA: TGCGCCAGCAGCCAATCAGAGAATTCACCCCTCCACTTT; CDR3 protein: CASSQSENSPLHF
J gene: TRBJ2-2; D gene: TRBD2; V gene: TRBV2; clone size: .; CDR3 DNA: TGTGCCAGCAGTGAAGGGGCTAGCGGAGCAAACACCGGGGAGCTGTTTTTT; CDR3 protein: CASSEGASGANTGELFF
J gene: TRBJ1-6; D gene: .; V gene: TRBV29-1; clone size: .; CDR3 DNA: TGCAGCGTTGGAAGCGGGCCCAATTCACCCCTCCACTTT; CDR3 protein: CSVGSGPNSPLHF
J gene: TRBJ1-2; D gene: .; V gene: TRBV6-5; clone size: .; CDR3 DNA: TGTGCCAGCAGTTACTCGATCATAGGATGGGATGGCTACACCTTC; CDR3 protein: CASSYSIIGWDGYTF
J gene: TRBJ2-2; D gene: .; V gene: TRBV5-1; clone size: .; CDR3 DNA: TGCGCCAGCAGCTTTACGACCGGGGAGCTGTTTTTT; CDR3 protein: CASSFTTGELFF
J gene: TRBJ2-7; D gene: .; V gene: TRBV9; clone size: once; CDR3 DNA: TGTGCCAGCAGCGTAGGGGCCGATGCCTCATACGAGCAGTACTTC; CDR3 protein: CASSVGADASYEQYF
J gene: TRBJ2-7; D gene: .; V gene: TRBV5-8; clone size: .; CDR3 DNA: TGTGCCAGCAGCCTCGGACCGCCCCTGGGGTACGAGCAGTACTTC; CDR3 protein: CASSLGPPLGYEQYF
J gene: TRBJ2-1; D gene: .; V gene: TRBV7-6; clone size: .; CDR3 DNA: TGTGCCAGCAGCTTAGTCCACGGGAACTACAATGAGCAGTTCTTC; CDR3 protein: CASSLVHGNYNEQFF
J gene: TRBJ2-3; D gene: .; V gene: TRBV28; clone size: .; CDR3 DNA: TGTGCCAGCAGTCTCGCTAGCGAGGGAGATACGCAGTATTTT; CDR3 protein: CASSLASEGDTQYF
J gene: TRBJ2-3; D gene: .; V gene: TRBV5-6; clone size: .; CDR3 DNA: TGTGCCAGCAGCTTGGGGCAAACTAGCACAGATACGCAGTATTTT; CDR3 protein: CASSLGQTSTDTQYF
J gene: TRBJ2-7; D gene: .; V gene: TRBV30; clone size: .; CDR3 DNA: TGTGCCTGGAGTGTGCAGGGTTACGAGCAGTACTTC; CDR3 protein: CAWSVQGYEQYF
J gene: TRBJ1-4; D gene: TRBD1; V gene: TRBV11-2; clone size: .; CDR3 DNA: TGTGCCAGCAGCTTAGGGACAGGTCGGGAAAAACTGTTTTTT; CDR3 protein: CASSLGTGREKLFF
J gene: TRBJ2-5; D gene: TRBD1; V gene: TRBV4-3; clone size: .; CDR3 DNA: TGCGCCAGCAGCCGGGACAGGAACCAAGAGACCCAGTACTTC; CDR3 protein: CASSRDRNQETQYF
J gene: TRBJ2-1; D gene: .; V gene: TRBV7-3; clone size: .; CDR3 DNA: TGTGCCAGCAGCTTTAATACCAATGAGCAGTTCTTC; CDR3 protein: CASSFNTNEQFF
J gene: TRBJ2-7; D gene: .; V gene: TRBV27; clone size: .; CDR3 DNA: TGTGCCAGCAGTTTAGCGTCAGGTTTCTACGAGCAGTACTTC; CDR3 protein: CASSLASGFYEQYF
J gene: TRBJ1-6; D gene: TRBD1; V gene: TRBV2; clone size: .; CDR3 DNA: TGTGCCAGCAGAGGACAGGGGGCGAATTCACCCCTCCACTTT; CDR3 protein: CASRGQGANSPLHF
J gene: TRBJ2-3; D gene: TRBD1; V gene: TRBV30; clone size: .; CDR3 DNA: TGTGCCTGGAGTGACCAGGGGGGCACAGATACGCAGTATTTT; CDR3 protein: CAWSDQGGTDTQYF
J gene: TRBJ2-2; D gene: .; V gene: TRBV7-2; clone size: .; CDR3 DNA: TGTGCCAGCAGCTTATCAAGCGCATCAGGGGCCACCGGGGAGCTGTTTTTT; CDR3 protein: CASSLSSASGATGELFF
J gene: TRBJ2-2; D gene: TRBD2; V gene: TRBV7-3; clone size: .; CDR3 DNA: TGTGCCAGCAGCCCAATCGCGGGGGGGACCGGGGAGCTGTTTTTT; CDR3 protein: CASSPIAGGTGELFF
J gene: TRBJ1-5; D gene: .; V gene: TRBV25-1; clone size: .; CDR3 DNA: TGTGCCAGCAGTGACACTAGCAATCAGCCCCAGCATTTT; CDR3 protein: CASSDTSNQPQHF
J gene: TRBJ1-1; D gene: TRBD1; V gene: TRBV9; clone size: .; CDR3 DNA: TGTGCCAGCAGCGACCGGGACAGCAATAGGGCTTTCTTT; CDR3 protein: CASSDRDSNRAFF
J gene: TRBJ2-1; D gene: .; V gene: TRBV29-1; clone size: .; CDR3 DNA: TGCAGCGTTGAAGATGGGGGGTGGGCAAACTACAATGAGCAGTTCTTC; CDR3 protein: CSVEDGGWANYNEQFF
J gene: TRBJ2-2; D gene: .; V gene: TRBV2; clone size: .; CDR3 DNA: TGTGCCAGCCGAATCAGCAGTAATAAGGCCGGGGAGCTGTTTTTT; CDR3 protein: CASRISSNKAGELFF
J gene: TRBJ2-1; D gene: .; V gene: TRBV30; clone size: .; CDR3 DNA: TGTGCCTTGAGGACTTACAATGAGCAGTTCTTC; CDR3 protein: CALRTYNEQFF
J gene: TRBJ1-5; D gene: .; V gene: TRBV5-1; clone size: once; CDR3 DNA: TGCGCCAGCAGCTTGGAGGGCAGGGGTCAGCCCCAGCATTTT; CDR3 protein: CASSLEGRGQPQHF
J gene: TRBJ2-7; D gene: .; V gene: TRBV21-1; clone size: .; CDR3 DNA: TGTGCCAGCAGCAAAGAGAAGGGCTGGCAGTACTTC; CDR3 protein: CASSKEKGWQYF
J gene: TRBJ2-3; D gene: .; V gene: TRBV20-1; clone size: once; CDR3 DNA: TGCAGTGCTAACTCCATGGATACGCAGTATTTT; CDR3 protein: CSANSMDTQYF
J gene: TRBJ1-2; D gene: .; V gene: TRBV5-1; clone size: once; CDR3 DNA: TGCGCCAGCTCAGAACAGGGTTATGGCTACACCTTC; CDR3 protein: CASSEQGYGYTF
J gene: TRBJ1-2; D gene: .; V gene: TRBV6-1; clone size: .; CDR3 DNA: TGTGCCAGCATAAAGGGTCGCCTTGGAGATGGCTACACCTTC; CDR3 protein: CASIKGRLGDGYTF
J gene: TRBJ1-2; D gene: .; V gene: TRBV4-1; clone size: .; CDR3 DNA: TGCGCCAGCAGCATTCAGGACGGCTATGGCTACACCTTC; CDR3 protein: CASSIQDGYGYTF
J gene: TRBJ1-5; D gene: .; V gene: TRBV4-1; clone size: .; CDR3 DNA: TGCGCCAGCAGCCAAGACAGGGGTGGACAGCCCCAGCATTTT; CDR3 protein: CASSQDRGGQPQHF
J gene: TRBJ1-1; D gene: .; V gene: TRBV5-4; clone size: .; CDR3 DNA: TGTGCCAGCAGCTTGGAAGTCCCGAACACTGAAGCTTTCTTT; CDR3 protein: CASSLEVPNTEAFF
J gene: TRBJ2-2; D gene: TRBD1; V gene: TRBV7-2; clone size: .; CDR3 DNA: TGTGCCAGCAGCTTAAGGGGGCGCGGCACCGGGGAGCTGTTTTTT; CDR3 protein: CASSLRGRGTGELFF
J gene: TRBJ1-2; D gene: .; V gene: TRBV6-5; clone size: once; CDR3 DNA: TGTGCCAGCAGTGCCGAAGACAGGACCCATGGCTACACCTTC; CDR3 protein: CASSAEDRTHGYTF
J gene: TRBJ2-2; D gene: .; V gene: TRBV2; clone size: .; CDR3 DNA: TGTGCCAGCAGGGACACGTTGAACACCGGGGAGCTGTTTTTT; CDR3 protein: CASRDTLNTGELFF
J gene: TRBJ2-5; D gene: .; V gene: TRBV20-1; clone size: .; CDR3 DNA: TGCAGTGCTAGCACAGGGGAGACCCAGTACTTC; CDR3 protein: CSASTGETQYF
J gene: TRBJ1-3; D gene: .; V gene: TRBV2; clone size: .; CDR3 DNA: TGTGCCAGCAGCTCGGGGACCTCTGGAAACACCATATATTTT; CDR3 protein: CASSSGTSGNTIYF
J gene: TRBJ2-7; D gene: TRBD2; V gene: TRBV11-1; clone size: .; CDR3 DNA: TGTGCCAGCAGCTTAGGGGAGGGGCCCTACGAGCAGTACTTC; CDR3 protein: CASSLGEGPYEQYF
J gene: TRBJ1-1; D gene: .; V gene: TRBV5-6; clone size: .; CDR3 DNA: TGTGCCAGCAGCCTGGGACGGAGGAACACTGAAGCTTTCTTT; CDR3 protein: CASSLGRRNTEAFF
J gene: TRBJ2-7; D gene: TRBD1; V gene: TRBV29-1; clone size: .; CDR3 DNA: TGCAGCGTTGGACAGGGAACCGAGCAGTACTTC; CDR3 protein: CSVGQGTEQYF
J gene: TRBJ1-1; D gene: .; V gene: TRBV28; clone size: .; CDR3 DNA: TGTGCCAGCAGTCCTGGTAGTGTTGGGAACACTGAAGCTTTCTTT; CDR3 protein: CASSPGSVGNTEAFF
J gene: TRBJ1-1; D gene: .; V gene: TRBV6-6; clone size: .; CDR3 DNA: TGTGCCAGCAGTTTTATAGAGAACACTGAAGCTTTCTTT; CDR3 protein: CASSFIENTEAFF